The rows below give T cell receptor gamma chains drawn from one sample of a study of Vδ1+ human thymocytes. TCRdb reprocessed the multiplex PCR reads using CATT. The sample yields 25,000 to 35,000 gamma-chain clones, over 15% seen once. The sample taken for sequencing was Vdelta1+ gamma-delta thymocytes from the thymus. These receptors were taken from a boy less than two years old who had congenital heart surgery. Both conserved end residues are part of each CDR3. Fields, in order: J gene, V gene, clone size, CDR3 protein, CDR3 DNA. Only some rows state a clone size, as once, few, many or a class for expanded clones.

j_call: TRGJP1
v_call: TRGV8
clone_size: few
cdr3_aa: CATWDLTGWFKIF
cdr3_nt: TGTGCCACCTGGGACCTCACTGGTTGGTTCAAGATATTT

j_call: TRGJ1/TRGJ2
v_call: TRGV9
clone_size: -
cdr3_aa: CALWEARVGEKLF
cdr3_nt: TGTGCCTTGTGGGAGGCCCGTGTGGGCGAGAAACTCTTT

j_call: TRGJ1/TRGJ2
v_call: TRGV5
clone_size: few
cdr3_aa: CATWDRPLNHYKKLF
cdr3_nt: TGTGCCACCTGGGACAGGCCCCTGAATCATTATAAGAAACTCTTT

j_call: TRGJ1/TRGJ2
v_call: TRGV9
clone_size: -
cdr3_aa: CALWEAPHYYKKLF
cdr3_nt: TGTGCCTTGTGGGAAGCCCCTCATTATTATAAGAAACTCTTT

j_call: TRGJ1/TRGJ2
v_call: TRGV2
clone_size: few
cdr3_aa: CATWDGVDNYYKKLF
cdr3_nt: TGTGCCACCTGGGACGGCGTTGACAACTATTATAAGAAACTCTTT

j_call: TRGJ1/TRGJ2
v_call: TRGV3
clone_size: few
cdr3_aa: CATWAKYKKLF
cdr3_nt: TGTGCCACCTGGGCGAAGTATAAGAAACTCTTT

j_call: TRGJ1/TRGJ2
v_call: TRGV4
clone_size: few
cdr3_aa: CATWDGRYKKLF
cdr3_nt: TGTGCCACCTGGGATGGAAGGTATAAGAAACTCTTT

j_call: TRGJP
v_call: TRGV9
clone_size: -
cdr3_aa: CALWGLGKKIKVF
cdr3_nt: TGTGCCTTGTGGGGGTTGGGCAAAAAAATCAAGGTATTT

j_call: TRGJ1/TRGJ2
v_call: TRGV3
clone_size: few
cdr3_aa: CATWDRLIYYKKLF
cdr3_nt: TGTGCCACCTGGGACAGGCTTATCTATTATAAGAAACTCTTT

j_call: TRGJ1/TRGJ2
v_call: TRGV4
clone_size: few
cdr3_aa: CATWDEPGYKKLF
cdr3_nt: TGTGCCACCTGGGATGAACCGGGTTATAAGAAACTCTTT

j_call: TRGJ1/TRGJ2
v_call: TRGV4
clone_size: few
cdr3_aa: CATWLYYYKKLF
cdr3_nt: TGTGCCACCTGGTTGTACTATTATAAGAAACTCTTT

j_call: TRGJ1/TRGJ2
v_call: TRGV2
clone_size: few
cdr3_aa: CATWAQTFRYKKLF
cdr3_nt: TGTGCCACCTGGGCCCAAACCTTTCGGTATAAGAAACTCTTT

j_call: TRGJ1/TRGJ2
v_call: TRGV4
clone_size: -
cdr3_aa: CATWVPYKKLF
cdr3_nt: TGTGCCACCTGGGTCCCCTATAAGAAACTCTTT

j_call: TRGJ1/TRGJ2
v_call: TRGV5
clone_size: -
cdr3_aa: CATWDGRGYYKKLF
cdr3_nt: TGTGCCACCTGGGATGGAAGGGGGTATTATAAGAAACTCTTT

j_call: TRGJ1/TRGJ2
v_call: TRGV5
clone_size: few
cdr3_aa: CATWDRLARHYKKLF
cdr3_nt: TGTGCCACCTGGGACAGGCTGGCCCGACATTATAAGAAACTCTTT

j_call: TRGJ1/TRGJ2
v_call: TRGV9
clone_size: -
cdr3_aa: CALWEVQGLYKKLF
cdr3_nt: TGTGCCTTGTGGGAGGTACAAGGGCTTTATAAGAAACTCTTT

j_call: TRGJ1/TRGJ2
v_call: TRGV4
clone_size: -
cdr3_aa: CATWDGPIDYKKLF
cdr3_nt: TGTGCCACCTGGGATGGGCCGATCGATTATAAGAAACTCTTT

j_call: TRGJ1/TRGJ2
v_call: TRGV9
clone_size: -
cdr3_aa: CALWCLYYKKLF
cdr3_nt: TGTGCCTTGTGGTGCCTTTATTATAAGAAACTCTTT

j_call: TRGJ1/TRGJ2
v_call: TRGV8
clone_size: few
cdr3_aa: CATWDTSIYYKKLF
cdr3_nt: TGTGCCACCTGGGATACTTCCATTTATTATAAGAAACTCTTT

j_call: TRGJP
v_call: TRGV9
clone_size: -
cdr3_aa: CALWVQELGKKIKVF
cdr3_nt: TGTGCCTTGTGGGTGCAAGAGTTGGGCAAAAAAATCAAGGTATTT

j_call: TRGJ1/TRGJ2
v_call: TRGV4
clone_size: -
cdr3_aa: CATWLVRSSYKKLF
cdr3_nt: TGTGCCACCTGGCTAGTGCGGTCGAGTTATAAGAAACTCTTT

j_call: TRGJ1/TRGJ2
v_call: TRGV2
clone_size: -
cdr3_aa: CATWDGHRYKKLF
cdr3_nt: TGTGCCACCTGGGATGGGCACCGTTATAAGAAACTCTTT

j_call: TRGJ1/TRGJ2
v_call: TRGV9
clone_size: -
cdr3_aa: CALWETKKLF
cdr3_nt: TGTGCCTTGTGGGAAACTAAGAAACTCTTT

j_call: TRGJ1/TRGJ2
v_call: TRGV2
clone_size: -
cdr3_aa: CATWDASLGGKLF
cdr3_nt: TGTGCCACCTGGGACGCGAGCCTGGGCGGGAAACTCTTT

j_call: TRGJP2
v_call: TRGV2
clone_size: -
cdr3_aa: CATWDGRRSDWIKTF
cdr3_nt: TGTGCCACCTGGGACGGGCGAAGGAGTGATTGGATCAAGACGTTT

j_call: TRGJ1/TRGJ2
v_call: TRGV3
clone_size: -
cdr3_aa: CATWDIAFYYKKLF
cdr3_nt: TGTGCCACCTGGGACATTGCTTTTTATTATAAGAAACTCTTT

j_call: TRGJ1/TRGJ2
v_call: TRGV9
clone_size: few
cdr3_aa: CALWEAGEGEFGYKKLF
cdr3_nt: TGTGCCTTGTGGGAGGCTGGAGAAGGGGAATTCGGTTATAAGAAACTCTTT

j_call: TRGJP2
v_call: TRGV2
clone_size: -
cdr3_aa: CATWDGNSGDWIKTF
cdr3_nt: TGTGCCACCTGGGACGGAAATAGTGGTGATTGGATCAAGACGTTT

j_call: TRGJ1/TRGJ2
v_call: TRGV4
clone_size: few
cdr3_aa: CATWDAIYYKKLF
cdr3_nt: TGTGCCACCTGGGACGCGATTTATTATAAGAAACTCTTT

j_call: TRGJP1
v_call: TRGV2
clone_size: -
cdr3_aa: CATWDGLRFLYTTGWFKIF
cdr3_nt: TGTGCCACCTGGGACGGGCTTCGGTTTTTATATACCACTGGTTGGTTCAAGATATTT

j_call: TRGJ1/TRGJ2
v_call: TRGV4
clone_size: few
cdr3_aa: CATWDWIKKLF
cdr3_nt: TGTGCCACCTGGGATTGGATAAAGAAACTCTTT

j_call: TRGJ1/TRGJ2
v_call: TRGV2
clone_size: -
cdr3_aa: CATWDGSRPYKKLF
cdr3_nt: TGTGCCACCTGGGACGGATCGCGACCTTATAAGAAACTCTTT